This TCR beta chain was sequenced during a study of blood T cell repertoires in COVID-19. Study background: There were acute and convalescent COVID-19 samples, and they came from the United States, Italy and Spain. PBMCs, B-cell-depleted T cells, or T cells provided the cDNA or gDNA that made up the material.

Original processing methods: From reference gene primer amplification, estimates of nucleated cell counts were derived. Assay used: immunoSEQ multiplex PCR; TCRdb lists only in-frame clones, some missing. V and J calls and clone size come straight from that table; D and trimming were deduced from the DNA. This repertoire shows over 150,000 clones, roughly 89% found once; its top ten account for about 1%. Looked up from germline, CDR1 is SGHRS and CDR2 is YFSETQ. Trimming removed 5 bases at V and 7 bases at J, with 16 bases between. This CDR3 has 14 residues. This TCR came from a woman aged 18 to 35 who had recovered from COVID-19. The J gene is TRBJ1-5, the V gene TRBV5-1; a weak D match, TRBD1 (6 bases). Specimen: peripheral blood. The DNA for the CDR3 is TGCGCCAGCAGGGCCGGGACAACGGGGCAGCCCCAGCATTTT. Translation: CASRAGTTGQPQHF. The full variable domain, completed using reference TRBV5-1 and TRBJ1-5, is KAGVTQTPRYLIKTRGQQVTLSCSPISGHRSVSWYQQTPGQGLQFLFEYFSETQRNKGNFPGRFSGRQFSNSRSEMNVSTLELGDSALYLCASRAGTTGQPQHFGDGTRLSIL.